This TCR beta chain was sequenced during a study of blood T cell repertoires in COVID-19. Assignment of participants to cohorts was predicated upon participant-reported clinical history. Either two negative PCRs, clearance, or symptom resolution qualified Cohort 3 donors as recovered. In the original analysis: Cell counts per sample came from amplifying reference gene primers. Sequencing was performed with immunoSEQ multiplex PCR; in TCRdb, only in-frame clones are kept and a portion is missing. The V and J calls and clone size are taken from that table; D and trimming were inferred from the DNA. The table has just under 250,000 clones, about 89% seen once; the top ten hold 4.1%. The CDR3 loop spans 14 amino acids. Germline V lookup: CDR1 MDHEN, CDR2 SYDVKM. V dropped 5 bases and J dropped 5; count of bases not matched to a gene: 5.

What was sequenced was PBMCs or T cells enriched from blood (not recorded which). The chain has TRBV28 and TRBJ2-5; 10 bases align to TRBD1. The receptor was isolated from a woman aged 25 to 39 who had recovered from COVID-19. The CDR3 coding sequence is TGTGCCAGCAGTCCGGGACAGGGGCTGGAGACCCAGTACTTC. Translated: CASSPGQGLETQYF.